Listed here are 12 T cell receptor beta chains from one sample, sequenced in a study of response to subunit inactivated influenza vaccine. MiXCR was run by TCRdb on the RT-PCR reads, yielding one entry per CDR3 protein. Here the sample spans 150,000 or so distinct CDR3 sequences, about a tenth being singletons. This sample comprised non-naive T cells sorted from PBMCs, obtained about 40 days after vaccination. Receptors were obtained from a man aged 50 or older who received an inactivated influenza vaccine.

The table lists this clonotype with many counts. CDR3 sequence reads: CASSYSGTRGRGELFF. The CDR3, as DNA: TGTGCCAGCAGTTATTCGGGGACTAGGGGAAGAGGGGAGCTGTTTTTT. V is TRBV6-5 and J is TRBJ2-2; 8 bases map to TRBD2. CDR1 is MNHEY and CDR2 is SVGAGI in the germline V gene. Trimming cost V 3 bases and J 8 bases; bases outside gene matches: 11. This CDR3 comprises 16 residues.

This clonotype came up many times. This chain connects TRBV10-3 to TRBJ2-2; TRBD1 matches 7 bases. The junction had 7 bases not matched to a gene; V was cut back by 10 bases and J by 2 bases. The CDR3 has 14 amino acids. Germline CDR1 reads ENHRY; CDR2 reads SYGVKD. DNA of the CDR3: TGTGCCAACCGGGACAGCGCCAACACCGGGGAGCTGTTTTTT. Its protein product is CANRDSANTGELFF.

This clonotype has more than one count but fewer than ten. The V gene is TRBV20-1, the J gene TRBJ1-3; TRBD1 aligns across 7 bases. The CDR3 spans 17 residues. Germline V gives CDR1 DFQATT, CDR2 SNEGSKA (reference sequence). The V segment lost 6 bases and the J segment 0 bases; nucleotides outside the gene matches: 14. CDR3 loop: CSASTSGQSTSGNTIYF. CDR3 DNA sequence: TGCAGTGCCAGCACCTCGGGACAGTCTACCTCTGGAAACACCATATATTTT.

Notes on this clonotype: This may stem from a read error, because a much larger clone lies one nucleotide away. The V and J genes are TRBV7-3 and TRBJ2-1; no clear D gene. The germline V gene has CDR1 SGHTA and CDR2 FQGTGA. The CDR3 consists of 13 residues. CDR3 DNA: TGTGCCAGCAGCTTAAGTTTTAGGGATGACCAGTTCTTC. Translated, it gives CASSLSFRDDQFF.

This clonotype came up a few times. The chain carries TRBV6-1 and TRBJ2-3, with a weak D call TRBD2 (6 bases). CDR1 MNHNS and CDR2 SASEGT come from the germline V gene. Trimming left V 5 bases short and J 4 bases short, with 10 bases between. CDR3 size: 13 residues. CDR3 nucleotides: TGTGCCAGCAGTCGACTAGAAGCAGATACGCAGTATTTT. Translation: CASSRLEADTQYF.

This clonotype was observed at least ten times. V gene TRBV7-2 combines with J gene TRBJ2-1; D is undetermined. The CDR3 consists of 16 residues. V was trimmed by 0 bases and J by 2 bases, leaving 11 bases between them. Per the germline V gene, CDR1 is SGHTA and CDR2 is FQGNSA. The CDR3 bases are TGTGCCAGCAGCTTAGCGGGAAGTGGCACCTACAATGAGCAGTTCTTC. Translating gives CASSLAGSGTYNEQFF. Together with reference TRBV7-2 and TRBJ2-1, the CDR3 gives the full variable domain: GAGVSQSPSNKVTEKGKDVELRCDPISGHTALYWYRQSLGQGLEFLIYFQGNSAPDKSGLPSDRFSAERTGGSVSTLTIQRTQQEDSAVYLCASSLAGSGTYNEQFFGPGTRLTVL.

The CDR3 protein is CSATPGNEQFF. CDR3 DNA: TGCAGTGCCACCCCCGGCAATGAGCAGTTCTTC. The rearrangement uses TRBV20-1 and TRBJ2-1; D is unclear. Trimming took off 6 bases at V and 6 bases at J, with 9 bases between the two ends. Per germline, CDR1 DFQATT and CDR2 SNEGSKA (reference sequence). This CDR3 comprises 11 residues.

This clonotype was observed at least ten times. J is TRBJ2-3 and V is TRBV6-1; possibly TRBD2 for D (6 bases). Germline V gene lookup returns CDR1 MNHNS and CDR2 SASEGT. The CDR3 has 14 residues. The V end was cut by 5 bases, the J end by 9 bases, with 18 bases between. The CDR3 reads CASSLRGTGGTQYF. As DNA, the CDR3 is TGTGCCAGCAGTCTCCGAGGGACTGGAGGGACGCAGTATTTT.

This clonotype was observed at least ten times. J is TRBJ2-7 and V is TRBV7-9; D may match TRBD1 or TRBD2 (5 bases each). The CDR3 spans 17 residues. Trimming shortened V by 5 bases and J by 4 bases, and 24 bases separated the two germline ends. Germline CDR1 SEHNR, CDR2 FQNEAQ (reference sequence). CDR3 DNA sequence: TGTGCCAGCAGCCCGCCGTCGGGGTCGGGACGGGGATACGAGCAGTACTTC. Its translation is CASSPPSGSGRGYEQYF.

V is TRBV5-6 and J is TRBJ2-1; 8 nucleotides align to TRBD2. CDR1 SGHDT and CDR2 YYEEEE come from the germline V gene. V lost 4 bases and J lost 2; bases outside the gene matches: 11. The CDR3 spans 17 residues. CDR3 DNA sequence: TGTGCCAGCAGCACCTCACTCCGGGGGGGCCCCTACAATGAGCAGTTCTTC. Translation: CASSTSLRGGPYNEQFF.

This clonotype was seen ten or more times. This chain connects TRBV12-3 or TRBV12-4 to TRBJ2-7; 11 nucleotides agree with TRBD2. The CDR3 runs 16 residues. V trimming: 6 bases; J trimming: 2 bases; junction bases outside the gene matches: 9. CDR3 nucleotide sequence: TGTGCCAGCAGGCCCGGTGATAGCGGGAGGGCCTACGAGCAGTACTTC. Protein: CASRPGDSGRAYEQYF.

This clonotype was seen many times. This sequence joins TRBV11-2 and TRBJ2-2; 7 bases map to TRBD2. V was pared by 5 bases and J by 6 bases, with 6 bases of the junction left unmatched. The CDR3 is 14 residues long. Germline values: CDR1 SGHAT, CDR2 FQNNGV. CDR3 in DNA: TGTGCCAGCAGCCAGATGGGAGGGCCCGGGGAGCTGTTTTTT. Residues: CASSQMGGPGELFF.